This is a list of T cell receptor beta chains from one sample in a study of blood T cell repertoires in COVID-19. Generated by immunoSEQ multiplex PCR, the TCRdb table keeps only in-frame clones and is missing some. The top ten clones hold about 4.1% of a sample with fewer than 150,000 clones, approximately 87% of them seen once. The sample taken for sequencing was peripheral blood. These receptors originate from a woman aged 40 to 49 with acute or convalescent COVID-19. Each CDR3 is given with its conserved first and last residue. The D gene is left open where the match is weak. Part of the rows lack a size; the others show once, few, many or a class for expanded clones.

D: TRBD1; V: TRBV30; J: TRBJ1-2; size: .; CDR3: CAWRTGGNYGYTF; DNA: TGTGCCTGGAGGACAGGGGGAAACTATGGCTACACCTTC
D: TRBD1; V: TRBV5-4; J: TRBJ1-6; size: .; CDR3: CASSATTGVGSPLHF; DNA: TGTGCCAGCAGCGCCACGACAGGGGTTGGCTCACCCCTCCACTTT
D: .; V: TRBV7-2; J: TRBJ2-7; size: .; CDR3: CASSDTGSPSYEQYF; DNA: TGTGCCAGCAGTGATACAGGGTCCCCATCCTACGAGCAGTACTTC
D: TRBD2; V: TRBV6-5; J: TRBJ2-2; size: .; CDR3: CASSYTRTSGHGELFF; DNA: TGTGCCAGCAGTTACACCCGGACTAGCGGGCACGGGGAGCTGTTTTTT
D: .; V: TRBV21-1; J: TRBJ1-5; size: .; CDR3: CASSGGDSNQPQHF; DNA: TGTGCCAGCAGCGGAGGGGATAGCAATCAGCCCCAGCATTTT
D: TRBD2; V: TRBV5-1; J: TRBJ2-7; size: few; CDR3: CASSVSGRTSYEQYF; DNA: TGCGCCAGCAGCGTTAGCGGGAGAACTTCCTACGAGCAGTACTTC
D: TRBD2; V: TRBV4-3; J: TRBJ2-3; size: .; CDR3: CASSQVGGSGDTQYF; DNA: TGCGCCAGCAGCCAAGTTGGCGGGAGCGGAGATACGCAGTATTTT
D: .; V: TRBV5-6; J: TRBJ1-2; size: .; CDR3: CASSLGLGESGATDGYTF; DNA: TGTGCCAGCAGCTTGGGATTGGGCGAATCAGGGGCAACGGATGGCTACACCTTC
D: .; V: TRBV11-1; J: TRBJ2-7; size: few; CDR3: CASSLGGLHAGNEQYF; DNA: TGTGCCAGCAGCTTGGGGGGACTGCACGCAGGGAACGAGCAGTACTTC
D: TRBD2; V: TRBV11-3; J: TRBJ2-1; size: .; CDR3: CASSFTAYGGEQFF; DNA: TGTGCCAGCAGCTTTACTGCCTACGGGGGGGAGCAGTTCTTC
D: .; V: TRBV9; J: TRBJ2-7; size: .; CDR3: CASSTGYEQYF; DNA: TGTGCCAGCAGCACAGGTTACGAGCAGTACTTC
D: TRBD1; V: TRBV6-5; J: TRBJ1-1; size: .; CDR3: CASSPGGQGRTEAFF; DNA: TGTGCCAGCAGCCCCGGGGGACAGGGGAGGACTGAAGCTTTCTTT
D: TRBD1; V: TRBV4-3; J: TRBJ1-3; size: .; CDR3: CASSQEQGYGNTIYF; DNA: TGCGCCAGCAGCCAAGAACAGGGGTATGGAAACACCATATATTTT
D: TRBD2; V: TRBV7-9; J: TRBJ2-3; size: .; CDR3: CASSLGLTTDTQYF; DNA: TGTGCCAGCAGCCTGGGACTAACCACAGATACGCAGTATTTT
D: .; V: TRBV2; J: TRBJ1-4; size: few; CDR3: CASSSGRGSQNEKLFF; DNA: TGTGCCAGCAGTAGCGGTAGGGGGTCTCAAAATGAAAAACTGTTTTTT
D: .; V: TRBV30; J: TRBJ1-5; size: .; CDR3: CAWSVRGGSRNQPQHF; DNA: TGTGCCTGGAGTGTACGGGGAGGGTCCAGGAATCAGCCCCAGCATTTT
D: .; V: TRBV4-1; J: TRBJ1-1; size: .; CDR3: CASSQEARGGAFF; DNA: TGCGCCAGCAGCCAAGAGGCCCGGGGGGGAGCTTTCTTT
D: TRBD1; V: TRBV3-1/TRBV3-2; J: TRBJ1-2; size: .; CDR3: CASSQDPDRAYGYTF; DNA: TGTGCCAGCAGCCAAGATCCGGACAGGGCCTATGGCTACACCTTC
D: .; V: TRBV7-8; J: TRBJ1-1; size: .; CDR3: CASSHFRQLNTEAFF; DNA: TGTGCCAGCAGCCATTTCCGACAGCTGAACACTGAAGCTTTCTTT
D: .; V: TRBV5-4; J: TRBJ1-1; size: .; CDR3: CASSLQGMNTEAFF; DNA: TGTGCCAGCAGCTTGCAGGGCATGAACACTGAAGCTTTCTTT
D: TRBD2; V: TRBV18; J: TRBJ2-2; size: .; CDR3: CASSPPSGNTGELFF; DNA: TGTGCCAGCTCACCCCCTAGCGGGAACACCGGGGAGCTGTTTTTT
D: .; V: TRBV25-1; J: TRBJ2-4; size: .; CDR3: CASSDSGIGAKNIQYF; DNA: TGTGCCAGCAGTGATTCGGGGATTGGGGCCAAAAACATTCAGTACTTC
D: .; V: TRBV30; J: TRBJ1-4; size: once; CDR3: CAWRAHPGVKEKLFF; DNA: TGTGCCTGGAGAGCCCACCCGGGGGTCAAGGAAAAACTGTTTTTT
D: TRBD1; V: TRBV7-2; J: TRBJ1-1; size: .; CDR3: CASSLGRQGGSTEAFF; DNA: TGTGCCAGCAGCTTAGGGCGTCAGGGGGGTAGCACTGAAGCTTTCTTT
D: .; V: TRBV12-3/TRBV12-4; J: TRBJ1-1; size: .; CDR3: CASSIHKNTEAFF; DNA: TGTGCCAGCAGTATACACAAGAACACTGAAGCTTTCTTT
D: .; V: TRBV7-2; J: TRBJ2-5; size: .; CDR3: CASSLGQGRLETQYF; DNA: TGTGCCAGCAGCTTAGGGCAGGGCCGTTTGGAGACCCAGTACTTC
D: .; V: TRBV11-2; J: TRBJ2-3; size: .; CDR3: CASGTGSTQYF; DNA: TGTGCCAGCGGGACTGGTAGTACGCAGTATTTT
D: TRBD2; V: TRBV5-4; J: TRBJ2-7; size: .; CDR3: CASSLGGGYEQYF; DNA: TGTGCCAGCAGCTTGGGGGGGGGCTACGAGCAGTACTTC
D: TRBD1; V: TRBV5-1; J: TRBJ1-2; size: once; CDR3: CASSWGTGDYGYTF; DNA: TGCGCCAGCAGCTGGGGGACAGGGGACTATGGCTACACCTTC
D: TRBD1; V: TRBV20-1; J: TRBJ1-2; size: .; CDR3: CSASSSGTASSYTF; DNA: TGCAGTGCTAGTTCCTCCGGGACAGCGTCTAGCTACACCTTC
D: .; V: TRBV9; J: TRBJ2-1; size: few; CDR3: CASSQTSISYNEQFF; DNA: TGTGCCAGCAGCCAAACTAGCATCTCGTACAATGAGCAGTTCTTC
D: .; V: TRBV4-1; J: TRBJ1-6; size: .; CDR3: CASSQDLTRADPLHF; DNA: TGCGCCAGCAGCCAAGATTTGACCAGGGCCGACCCCCTCCACTTT
D: .; V: TRBV2; J: TRBJ2-3; size: once; CDR3: CASRLPGTSRDTQYF; DNA: TGTGCCAGCAGACTTCCCGGGACAAGTAGAGATACGCAGTATTTT
D: TRBD1; V: TRBV6-6; J: TRBJ2-7; size: .; CDR3: CASSYPAGTGYEQYF; DNA: TGTGCCAGCAGTTACCCCGCCGGGACAGGGTACGAGCAGTACTTC
D: TRBD1; V: TRBV6-6; J: TRBJ2-7; size: .; CDR3: CASRRDRGASYEQYF; DNA: TGTGCCAGCAGACGGGACAGGGGGGCATCCTACGAGCAGTACTTC
D: TRBD1; V: TRBV11-3; J: TRBJ1-1; size: .; CDR3: CASSLDGGQGTEAFF; DNA: TGTGCCAGCAGCTTAGATGGGGGACAGGGCACTGAAGCTTTCTTT
D: TRBD1; V: TRBV28; J: TRBJ1-1; size: .; CDR3: CASSFRTGSTNTEAFF; DNA: TGTGCCAGCAGTTTCAGGACAGGGTCGACGAACACTGAAGCTTTCTTT
D: TRBD1; V: TRBV5-6; J: TRBJ2-7; size: .; CDR3: CASSSGTDYEQYF; DNA: TGTGCCAGCAGCTCAGGGACAGACTACGAGCAGTACTTC
D: TRBD1; V: TRBV29-1; J: TRBJ1-5; size: .; CDR3: CSVHTGVNQPQHF; DNA: TGCAGCGTTCATACAGGGGTGAATCAGCCCCAGCATTTT
D: .; V: TRBV20-1; J: TRBJ2-3; size: .; CDR3: CSASQGADTQYF; DNA: TGCAGTGCTAGTCAGGGTGCAGATACGCAGTATTTT